This T cell receptor (beta chain) is from a study of cytomegalovirus exposure and HLA in healthy donors. Findings of the study overall: Later analysis suggested links between common viral pathogens and several top significant clusters. In an earlier analysis, about 87% or about 30%: the productive usage of most TCR beta V segments. The classifier was said to identify cytomegalovirus status with high specificity and sensitivity. Listed as cytomegalovirus-associated were over 150 TCR beta chains.

Details on this clone: Its antigen is unknown.

This CDR3 has 14 residues. The germline V gene has CDR1 SGHAT and CDR2 FQNNGV. V gave up 3 bases and J gave up 3 bases, with 9 bases separating them. Both 60 Vbeta primers and 13 Jbeta primers went into the PCR. Sequenced by immunoSEQ multiplex PCR; TCRdb stores in-frame clones only, minus some. Of approximately 200,000 clones listed, roughly 85% are singletons. The clonotype originates from a woman between 50 and 59 years old in good health and CMV-seronegative. The chain joins TRBV11-2 to TRBJ1-5; D is unclear. The sample consisted of PBMCs. CDR3 amino acids: CASSLAGYNQPQHF. CDR3 nucleotide sequence: TGTGCCAGCAGCTTGGCAGGATACAATCAGCCCCAGCATTTT.